This T cell receptor (beta chain) comes out of a study of blood T cell repertoires in COVID-19. Study-wide background: The study drew acute and convalescent COVID-19 samples from the United States, Italy and Spain. PBMCs, B-cell-depleted T cells, or T cells provided the cDNA or gDNA that made up the material.

In the study's own analysis: Nucleated cell number was recorded as an estimate derived from reference gene primer amplification. Profiled with immunoSEQ multiplex PCR; TCRdb holds only in-frame clones, not every one. V, J and clone size derive from that table, while D and trimming were established from the DNA sequence. The sample consists of 80,000 to 90,000 clones, more than 75% of them appearing once. The V gene's germline CDR1 is SQVTM and CDR2 ANQGSEA. The V end lost 6 bases, the J end lost 10 bases, and 16 bases lay between the germline ends. The CDR3 is 11 residues long. The sequenced sample consisted of peripheral blood. This TCR was sampled from a man aged 40-49 years with acute or convalescent COVID-19. This sequence joins TRBV29-1 and TRBJ2-7, with a possible D match to TRBD2 (6 bases). CDR3 sequence (DNA): TGCAGCGTCTCTCTGGGGGGTCCTCAGTACTTC. This translates into CSVSLGGPQYF.